These T cell receptor beta chains were read from a single sample in a study of CD8+ T cells in alopecia areata. Profiling relied on immunoSEQ multiplex PCR, and the TCRdb table lists in-frame clones only, not all of them. The sample carries some 150,000 clones, around 50% recorded once. The source material was CD4+ T cells sorted from blood, sampled at week 0. The origin of the receptors is a human donor with alopecia areata. Each CDR3 is given without its conserved first and last residue. The order of the fields is J gene, V gene, clone size, D gene, CDR3 protein. The D gene is left open where the match is weak. Clone size is not always given. Where it is, it says once, few, many or a class for expanded clones.

j_call: TRBJ1-6
v_call: TRBV11-3
clone_size: few
d_call: -
cdr3_aa: ASSYRNSPLH

j_call: TRBJ2-4
v_call: TRBV7-9
clone_size: -
d_call: TRBD1
cdr3_aa: ASSVRQGNIQY

j_call: TRBJ2-1
v_call: TRBV2
clone_size: few
d_call: -
cdr3_aa: ASSDVGEVEQF

j_call: TRBJ1-2
v_call: TRBV5-1
clone_size: -
d_call: -
cdr3_aa: ASSLASTGSRGYT

j_call: TRBJ1-1
v_call: TRBV27
clone_size: -
d_call: -
cdr3_aa: ASRGDGGRSIEAF

j_call: TRBJ1-2
v_call: TRBV29-1
clone_size: -
d_call: TRBD1
cdr3_aa: SASSGQLYGYT

j_call: TRBJ2-5
v_call: TRBV10-2
clone_size: -
d_call: -
cdr3_aa: ASSEQRQETQY

j_call: TRBJ2-7
v_call: TRBV29-1
clone_size: -
d_call: -
cdr3_aa: SVKTVRGYEQY

j_call: TRBJ1-6
v_call: TRBV7-2
clone_size: -
d_call: TRBD1
cdr3_aa: ASSRDRGSPSY

j_call: TRBJ2-5
v_call: TRBV19
clone_size: -
d_call: -
cdr3_aa: ASSIEETQY

j_call: TRBJ2-5
v_call: TRBV30
clone_size: -
d_call: -
cdr3_aa: AWRRDGEETQY

j_call: TRBJ2-7
v_call: TRBV20-1
clone_size: -
d_call: -
cdr3_aa: SARVDYEQY

j_call: TRBJ2-7
v_call: TRBV5-1
clone_size: few
d_call: TRBD1
cdr3_aa: ASSSGWTGYEQY

j_call: TRBJ1-6
v_call: TRBV7-9
clone_size: -
d_call: -
cdr3_aa: ASGLDGYNSPLH

j_call: TRBJ1-3
v_call: TRBV29-1
clone_size: -
d_call: -
cdr3_aa: SFSIGNTIY

j_call: TRBJ2-7
v_call: TRBV28
clone_size: -
d_call: -
cdr3_aa: ASSLGRAYEQY

j_call: TRBJ2-1
v_call: TRBV15
clone_size: -
d_call: TRBD2
cdr3_aa: ATSRDPQLAGGPNNEQF

j_call: TRBJ1-2
v_call: TRBV30
clone_size: -
d_call: -
cdr3_aa: AWSPTPYGYT

j_call: TRBJ1-2
v_call: TRBV4-3
clone_size: -
d_call: -
cdr3_aa: ASSQDPRNPYGYT

j_call: TRBJ2-7
v_call: TRBV7-9
clone_size: once
d_call: -
cdr3_aa: ASSSYREYEQY

j_call: TRBJ2-2
v_call: TRBV19
clone_size: -
d_call: -
cdr3_aa: ASSAPGLTRNTGELF

j_call: TRBJ1-2
v_call: TRBV7-2
clone_size: once
d_call: TRBD1
cdr3_aa: ASSLDGTGVNYGYT

j_call: TRBJ2-3
v_call: TRBV7-2
clone_size: -
d_call: -
cdr3_aa: ASSVPGDTQY

j_call: TRBJ2-5
v_call: TRBV5-1
clone_size: few
d_call: -
cdr3_aa: ASSLAEETQY

j_call: TRBJ2-7
v_call: TRBV27
clone_size: -
d_call: TRBD1
cdr3_aa: ASSPRGQGSYEQY

j_call: TRBJ2-3
v_call: TRBV9
clone_size: -
d_call: TRBD2
cdr3_aa: ASSSGTSGHTDTQY

j_call: TRBJ1-4
v_call: TRBV11-2
clone_size: once
d_call: -
cdr3_aa: ASSLQVNEKLF

j_call: TRBJ2-5
v_call: TRBV19
clone_size: once
d_call: -
cdr3_aa: ATKQGTGETQY

j_call: TRBJ2-3
v_call: TRBV15
clone_size: -
d_call: -
cdr3_aa: ATSRDGGSVSTDTQY

j_call: TRBJ1-1
v_call: TRBV30
clone_size: few
d_call: -
cdr3_aa: AWSRVWTEAF

j_call: TRBJ2-3
v_call: TRBV18
clone_size: -
d_call: -
cdr3_aa: ASSPPSTDTQY

j_call: TRBJ2-7
v_call: TRBV6-6
clone_size: -
d_call: TRBD1
cdr3_aa: ASTGQETYEQY

j_call: TRBJ2-1
v_call: TRBV25-1
clone_size: once
d_call: -
cdr3_aa: ASSAIEGNEQF

j_call: TRBJ2-5
v_call: TRBV7-9
clone_size: -
d_call: -
cdr3_aa: ASSPQETQY

j_call: TRBJ1-1
v_call: TRBV29-1
clone_size: few
d_call: TRBD1
cdr3_aa: SVHRGAEAF

j_call: TRBJ2-5
v_call: TRBV5-1
clone_size: -
d_call: -
cdr3_aa: ASSFGETQY

j_call: TRBJ2-7
v_call: TRBV5-6
clone_size: -
d_call: -
cdr3_aa: ASSFQGNEQY

j_call: TRBJ2-5
v_call: TRBV5-6
clone_size: few
d_call: -
cdr3_aa: ASSFRGAETQY

j_call: TRBJ1-1
v_call: TRBV18
clone_size: -
d_call: TRBD1
cdr3_aa: ASIGTGGTEAF

j_call: TRBJ2-3
v_call: TRBV10-3
clone_size: few
d_call: -
cdr3_aa: ATAGGPTTDTQY

j_call: TRBJ2-3
v_call: TRBV29-1
clone_size: -
d_call: TRBD2
cdr3_aa: SVEEVGGGTDTQY

j_call: TRBJ2-5
v_call: TRBV15
clone_size: -
d_call: TRBD1
cdr3_aa: ATAGQGTLIQETQY

j_call: TRBJ2-3
v_call: TRBV9
clone_size: -
d_call: -
cdr3_aa: ASSVLGGPTTDTQY

j_call: TRBJ2-3
v_call: TRBV29-1
clone_size: -
d_call: TRBD1
cdr3_aa: SVEAGGVDTQY

j_call: TRBJ1-5
v_call: TRBV30
clone_size: -
d_call: -
cdr3_aa: AWSLSGNQPQH

j_call: TRBJ1-4
v_call: TRBV2
clone_size: -
d_call: -
cdr3_aa: ASSQGTAANEKLF

j_call: TRBJ2-2
v_call: TRBV7-2
clone_size: -
d_call: -
cdr3_aa: ASRSGTGELF

j_call: TRBJ2-2
v_call: TRBV30
clone_size: -
d_call: -
cdr3_aa: LNTGELF

j_call: TRBJ1-1
v_call: TRBV27
clone_size: -
d_call: -
cdr3_aa: ASGRPEAF

j_call: TRBJ2-5
v_call: TRBV7-2
clone_size: -
d_call: TRBD1
cdr3_aa: ASSLIQGAETQY

j_call: TRBJ2-2
v_call: TRBV15
clone_size: -
d_call: TRBD1
cdr3_aa: ATSRTGGAELF